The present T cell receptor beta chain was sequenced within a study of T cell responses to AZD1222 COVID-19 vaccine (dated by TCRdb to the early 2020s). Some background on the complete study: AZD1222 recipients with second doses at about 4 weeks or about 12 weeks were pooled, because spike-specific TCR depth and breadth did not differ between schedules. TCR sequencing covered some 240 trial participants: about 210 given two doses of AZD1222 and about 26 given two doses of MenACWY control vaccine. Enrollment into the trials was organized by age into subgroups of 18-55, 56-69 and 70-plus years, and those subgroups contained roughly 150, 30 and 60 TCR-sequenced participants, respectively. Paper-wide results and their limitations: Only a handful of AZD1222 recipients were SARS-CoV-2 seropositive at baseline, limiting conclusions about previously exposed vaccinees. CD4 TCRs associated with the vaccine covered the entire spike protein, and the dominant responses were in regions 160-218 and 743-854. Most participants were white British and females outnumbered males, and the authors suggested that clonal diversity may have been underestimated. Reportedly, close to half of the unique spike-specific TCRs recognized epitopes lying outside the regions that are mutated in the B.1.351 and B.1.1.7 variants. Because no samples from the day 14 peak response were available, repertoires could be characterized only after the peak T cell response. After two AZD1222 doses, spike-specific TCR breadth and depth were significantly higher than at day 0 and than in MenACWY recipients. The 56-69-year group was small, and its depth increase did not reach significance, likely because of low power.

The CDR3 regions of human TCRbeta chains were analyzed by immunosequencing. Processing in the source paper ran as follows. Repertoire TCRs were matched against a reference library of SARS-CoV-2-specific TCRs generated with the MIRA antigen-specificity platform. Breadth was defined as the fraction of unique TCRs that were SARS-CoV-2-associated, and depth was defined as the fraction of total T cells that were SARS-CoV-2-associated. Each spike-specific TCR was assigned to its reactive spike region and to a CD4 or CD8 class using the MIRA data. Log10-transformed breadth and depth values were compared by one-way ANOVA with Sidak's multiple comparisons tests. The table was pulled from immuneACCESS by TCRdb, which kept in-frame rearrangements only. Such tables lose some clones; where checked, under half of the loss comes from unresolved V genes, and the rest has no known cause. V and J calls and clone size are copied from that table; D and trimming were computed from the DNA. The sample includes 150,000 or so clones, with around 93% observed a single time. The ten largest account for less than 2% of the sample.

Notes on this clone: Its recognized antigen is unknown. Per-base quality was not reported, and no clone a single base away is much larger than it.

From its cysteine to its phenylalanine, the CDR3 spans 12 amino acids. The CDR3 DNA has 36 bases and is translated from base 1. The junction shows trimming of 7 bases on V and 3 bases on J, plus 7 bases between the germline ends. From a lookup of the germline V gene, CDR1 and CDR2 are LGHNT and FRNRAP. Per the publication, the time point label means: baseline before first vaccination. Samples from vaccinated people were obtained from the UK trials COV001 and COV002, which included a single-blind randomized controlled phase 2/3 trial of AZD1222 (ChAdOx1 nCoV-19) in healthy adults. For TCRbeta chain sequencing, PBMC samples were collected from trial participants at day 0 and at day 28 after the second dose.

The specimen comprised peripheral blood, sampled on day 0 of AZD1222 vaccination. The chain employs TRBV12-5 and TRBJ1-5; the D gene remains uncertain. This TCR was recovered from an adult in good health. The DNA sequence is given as TGTGCTAGTGCCTACCCCAATCAGCCCCAGCATTTT. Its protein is CASAYPNQPQHF. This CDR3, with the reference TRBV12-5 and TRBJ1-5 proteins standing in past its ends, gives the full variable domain DARVTQTPRHKVTEMGQEVTMRCQPILGHNTVFWYRQTMMQGLELLAYFRNRAPLDDSGMPKDRFSAEMPDATLATLKIQPSEPRDSAVYFCASAYPNQPQHFGDGTRLSIL.